The 29 T cell receptor beta chains below come from one sample, sequenced in a study of shared T cell receptors in the human thymus. The repertoire was sequenced with immunoSEQ multiplex PCR; TCRdb's copy has only in-frame clones and lacks some. This table has hundreds of thousands of clones, about 87% appearing once. These same records also appear under a second study, on human thymus T cells.

Sequenced sample: thymocytes. The source of these receptors is a boy younger than two with a congenital heart defect.

The V and J genes are TRBV5-1 and TRBJ2-1; possible D gene TRBD2, 6 bases. There are 15 residues in the CDR3. Per germline, CDR1 SGHRS and CDR2 YFSETQ. With 3 bases removed from V and 2 bases from J, the gap between germline ends came to 12 bases. CDR3 coding DNA: TGCGCCAGCAGCTCTCGACTAGTTGCCTACAATGAGCAGTTCTTC. It encodes CASSSRLVAYNEQFF.

The chain couples TRBV9 to TRBJ2-1; D not certain. The CDR3 length is 11 residues. Per germline, CDR1 SGDLS and CDR2 YYNGEE. V was trimmed by 0 bases and J by 7 bases, leaving 2 bases between them. The CDR3 loop is CASSVVNEQFF. CDR3 coding DNA: TGTGCCAGCAGCGTAGTAAATGAGCAGTTCTTC. Complete variable domain (other parts from reference TRBV9 and TRBJ2-1): DSGVTQTPKHLITATGQRVTLRCSPRSGDLSVYWYQQSLDQGLQFLIQYYNGEERAKGNILERFSAQQFPDLHSELNLSSLELGDSALYFCASSVVNEQFFGPGTRLTVL.

In its sample, this clone was seen a few times. The chain employs TRBV19 and TRBJ1-3; a weak D match, TRBD1 (6 bases). Between the trimmed V and J ends, which lost 5 bases and 7 bases, there was a span of 15 bases. Germline values: CDR1 LNHDA, CDR2 SQIVND (reference sequence). The CDR3 has 14 amino acids. CDR3 sequence (DNA): TGTGCCAGTAGTCCCACAGGGTTGAACAACACCATATATTTT. Its translation: CASSPTGLNNTIYF.

V is TRBV29-1 and J is TRBJ2-5; TRBD1 is a possible D gene (6 bases). The CDR3 consists of 13 residues. Germline CDR1 is SQVTM and CDR2 is ANQGSEA. The V and J ends lost 2 bases and 3 bases respectively, with 10 bases between them. CDR3 sequence: CSVEQGREETQYF. CDR3 coding DNA: TGCAGCGTTGAACAGGGGAGAGAAGAGACCCAGTACTTC.

The chain employs TRBV7-9 and TRBJ2-7; tentative D call: TRBD1 (6 bases). With 5 bases removed from V and 4 bases from J, the gap between germline ends came to 15 bases. This CDR3 is built from 14 residues. From germline, CDR1 is SEHNR and CDR2 FQNEAQ (reference sequence). Written as DNA, the CDR3 is TGTGCCAGCAGCCCTGCCAGGGGAGAGTACGAGCAGTACTTC. Amino acid sequence: CASSPARGEYEQYF.

The chain combines TRBV6-5 with TRBJ1-3; a weak D match, TRBD1 (6 bases). Germline V lookup: CDR1 MNHEY, CDR2 SVGAGI. V gave up 5 bases and J gave up 0 bases, with 8 bases separating them. This CDR3 spans 14 amino acids. CDR3 sequence: CASSPDSSGNTIYF. The CDR3 DNA reads as TGTGCCAGCAGTCCGGACAGCTCTGGAAACACCATATATTTT.

The rearrangement uses TRBV6-5 and TRBJ1-5; 12 nucleotides agree with TRBD1. This CDR3 is 15 amino acids long. In germline, CDR1 is MNHEY, CDR2 SVGAGI. Trimming removed 6 bases from V and 6 bases from J; junction bases left unmatched: 6. The CDR3 DNA follows: TGTGCCAGCAGACCGGGACAGGGGGCGATTCAGCCCCAGCATTTT. As protein: CASRPGQGAIQPQHF.

This sequence joins TRBV19 and TRBJ1-4, with a possible D match to TRBD1 (6 bases). CDR1 is LNHDA, CDR2 SQIVND, per germline (reference sequence). V shed 3 bases and J shed 6 bases, with 14 bases lying between them. CDR3 length: 15 amino acids. CDR3 DNA sequence: TGTGCCAGTAGTATCCGGCAGGGGCGAGATGAAAAACTGTTTTTT. Encoded protein: CASSIRQGRDEKLFF.

This chain connects TRBV12-5 to TRBJ2-7; D may be TRBD1 (6 bases). The CDR3 spans 15 residues. The V end lost 1 base, the J end lost 4 bases, and 14 bases lay between the germline ends. Germline CDR1 reads LGHNT; CDR2 reads FRNRAP. The CDR3 DNA reads TGTGCTAGTGGTTTGGAGGGGGAGTTAGGGTACGAGCAGTACTTC. Translation: CASGLEGELGYEQYF.

There are a few counts of this clone. This chain joins TRBV19 and TRBJ1-4; TRBD1 might be the D (5 bases). Deletions cut 3 bases from V and 7 bases from J, with 12 bases between. The CDR3 length is 14 residues. Germline assignment: CDR1 LNHDA and CDR2 SQIVND (reference sequence). The CDR3 loop is CASSIGRAGEKLFF. The CDR3 DNA reads as TGTGCCAGTAGTATTGGCAGGGCTGGTGAAAAACTGTTTTTT.

This rearrangement joins TRBV28 to TRBJ1-1; the D is unclear. There are 16 residues in the CDR3. CDR1 MDHEN and CDR2 SYDVKM come from the germline V gene. Trimming shortened V by 5 bases and J by 4 bases, and 20 bases separated the two germline ends. CDR3 nucleotides: TGTGCCAGCAGTGCCCTCTACGGGAATCGAAGCACTGAAGCTTTCTTT. Its translation: CASSALYGNRSTEAFF.

In this sample, this clone turned up a few times. This CDR3 reads CASSFPRQAFEAFF. Written as DNA, the CDR3 is TGTGCCAGCAGTTTTCCTCGACAGGCTTTTGAAGCTTTCTTT. The chain is built from TRBV28 and TRBJ1-1; a weak D match, TRBD1 (6 bases). Trimming took off 3 bases at V and 7 bases at J, with 15 bases between the two ends. There are 14 residues in the CDR3. Germline-derived CDR1 and CDR2 are MDHEN and SYDVKM.

This chain connects TRBV19 to TRBJ2-1, with 7 bases that match TRBD2. Germline-derived CDR1 and CDR2 are LNHDA and SQIVND (reference sequence). With 2 bases clipped from V and 5 bases from J, the junction kept 9 bases outside the gene matches. This CDR3 is 16 amino acids long. Here the CDR3 DNA reads TGTGCCAGTAGTATACATTCTAGCGGAAAAAACAATGAGCAGTTCTTC. This gives the protein CASSIHSSGKNNEQFF.

This clone was seen a single time. The chain uses TRBV19 and TRBJ2-1; a possible D gene is TRBD2 (5 bases). The V and J ends lost 0 bases and 7 bases respectively, with 13 bases between them. CDR1 and CDR2 from the germline V gene are LNHDA and SQIVND (reference sequence). The length of the CDR3 is 15 residues. The CDR3 here is CASSIELDLVNEQFF. Written as DNA, the CDR3 is TGTGCCAGTAGTATAGAGTTGGACTTAGTAAATGAGCAGTTCTTC. The variable domain in full, with the rest retrieved from reference TRBV19 and TRBJ2-1, is DGGITQSPKYLFRKEGQNVTLSCEQNLNHDAMYWYRQDPGQGLRLIYYSQIVNDFQKGDIAEGYSVSREKKESFPLTVTSAQKNPTAFYLCASSIELDLVNEQFFGPGTRLTVL.

J is TRBJ1-6 and V is TRBV5-1; 8 bases fit TRBD1. Germline V gene lookup returns CDR1 SGHRS and CDR2 YFSETQ. The trim removed 0 bases at V and 6 bases at J, leaving 26 bases unmatched. The CDR3 runs to 23 residues. CDR3 in amino acids: CASSLVWCGRAGQGLLCNSPLHF. The CDR3 DNA reads TGCGCCAGCAGCTTGGTGTGGTGTGGACGGGCAGGACAGGGCTTGTTGTGTAATTCACCCCTCCACTTT.

This sequence joins TRBV28 and TRBJ1-6; the match to TRBD1 covers 7 bases. The CDR3 loop spans 20 amino acids. Per germline, CDR1 MDHEN and CDR2 SYDVKM. With V trimmed by 1 base and J by 3 bases, 15 bases remained unmatched. The CDR3 DNA is TGTGCCAGCAGTTTATTCCGGGAAAAGGGGGCGTCGGTCTATAATTCACCCCTCCACTTT. Amino acids: CASSLFREKGASVYNSPLHF.

This chain joins TRBV7-9 and TRBJ2-1; TRBD2 matches at 7 bases. Per germline, CDR1 SEHNR and CDR2 FQNEAQ (reference sequence). Unmatched junction bases numbered 8, after V lost 4 bases and J lost 8 bases. CDR3 length: 14 amino acids. The CDR3 loop reads CASSSAGPTDEQFF. As DNA, the CDR3 is TGTGCCAGCAGCTCAGCGGGGCCTACCGATGAGCAGTTCTTC.

V usage is TRBV5-6 and J usage is TRBJ1-6; the match to TRBD1 covers 7 bases. The CDR3 totals 14 residues. V lost 4 bases, J lost 9 bases, and 7 bases stayed unmatched. Germline loops: CDR1 SGHDT, CDR2 YYEEEE. The CDR3 sequence is CASSQDRLGSPLHF. The CDR3 nucleotides are TGTGCCAGCAGCCAGGACAGGTTGGGTTCACCCCTCCACTTT.

The genes are TRBV7-6 and TRBJ2-3, with 8 bases matching TRBD2. This CDR3 has 19 residues. J gave up 3 bases and V 0 bases, and 14 bases lay outside the gene matches. In germline, CDR1 is SGHVS, CDR2 FNYEAQ. The CDR3 is CASSLAGASGSPGTDTQYF. CDR3 coding DNA: TGTGCCAGCAGCTTAGCGGGGGCGAGCGGGAGCCCGGGTACAGATACGCAGTATTTT.

This chain joins TRBV5-1 and TRBJ2-1; 7 bases fit TRBD1. Germline V gene lookup returns CDR1 SGHRS and CDR2 YFSETQ. The CDR3 is made up of 16 amino acids. V lost 2 bases, J lost 2 bases, and 7 bases stayed unmatched. The CDR3 here is CASSFLEGAPYNEQFF. CDR3 nucleotides: TGCGCCAGCAGCTTCCTTGAGGGGGCCCCCTACAATGAGCAGTTCTTC.

This clone appeared once. In nucleotides, the CDR3 is TGCGCCAGCAGCCAAGACGATCCGGGACAGGGTCGGAAAACTAATGAAAAACTGTTTTTT. Its translation: CASSQDDPGQGRKTNEKLFF. This sequence joins TRBV4-1 and TRBJ1-4, with TRBD1 identical over 9 bases. Germline loops: CDR1 MGHRA, CDR2 YSYEKL. With 0 bases clipped from V and 1 base from J, the junction kept 12 bases outside the gene matches. The CDR3 is 20 residues long.

The chain uses TRBV4-3 and TRBJ1-4, with 7 positions matching TRBD1. The CDR3 runs to 14 residues. Germline V gene data show CDR1 as LGHNA and CDR2 as YSLEER. After removal of 0 bases from V and 6 bases from J, the junction contained 1 base not matched to a gene. The CDR3 coding sequence is TGCGCCAGCAGCCAAGAGGGGACAGATGAAAAACTGTTTTTT. Translating it yields CASSQEGTDEKLFF.

This rearrangement joins TRBV29-1 to TRBJ1-3; D gene unclear. The V gene's germline CDR1 is SQVTM and CDR2 ANQGSEA. V shed 0 bases and J shed 1 base, with 7 bases lying between them. There are 14 residues in the CDR3. The chain's CDR3 is CSVEDRGSGNTIYF. CDR3 DNA: TGCAGCGTTGAAGATCGAGGATCTGGAAACACCATATATTTT.

The chain couples TRBV5-1 to TRBJ2-3, with 12 bases fitting TRBD2. Germline values: CDR1 SGHRS, CDR2 YFSETQ. CDR3 length equals 18 residues. With V trimmed by 2 bases and J by 4 bases, 11 bases remained unmatched. CDR3 coding DNA: TGCGCCAGCAGCTTCCACTCGACTAGCGGGGGATGGTCAGATACGCAGTATTTT. Amino acid sequence: CASSFHSTSGGWSDTQYF.

This clone is a singleton in its sample. This chain connects TRBV27 to TRBJ1-5, with unresolved D. Per the germline V gene, CDR1 is MNHEY and CDR2 is SMNVEV (reference sequence). V was pared by 5 bases and J by 0 bases, with 11 bases between. The CDR3 extends over 15 amino acids. The CDR3 spells CASSPGWYSNQPQHF. For the CDR3, the DNA is TGTGCCAGCAGTCCAGGATGGTATAGCAATCAGCCCCAGCATTTT.

The genes are TRBV18 and TRBJ1-1; no firm D call. V was trimmed by 2 bases and J by 3 bases, leaving 10 bases between them. CDR3 length: 14 amino acids. Germline values: CDR1 KGHSH, CDR2 LQKENI. The CDR3 bases are TGTGCCAGCTCACCAAGCACCGGGGACACTGAAGCTTTCTTT. Amino acids: CASSPSTGDTEAFF.

The chain employs TRBV27 and TRBJ1-1, with D possibly matching TRBD1 (5 bases). The V gene lost 5 bases and the J gene lost 6 bases, with 19 bases spanning the gap. Per germline, CDR1 MNHEY and CDR2 SMNVEV (reference sequence). The CDR3 contains 15 residues. CDR3 bases: TGTGCCAGCAGTCCCCTCGGACAACGTGGGGCTGAAGCTTTCTTT. Translating it yields CASSPLGQRGAEAFF.

A note on this clone: The sample carries other DNA sequences with the same CDR3. This chain links TRBV14 with TRBJ2-1; 13 bases fit TRBD2. The CDR3 loop spans 15 amino acids. The trim removed 4 bases at V and 5 bases at J, leaving 2 bases unmatched. The germline CDR1 and CDR2 sequences are SGHDN and FVKESK. CDR3 sequence reads: CASSPGTSGDNEQFF. The CDR3 DNA follows: TGTGCCAGCAGCCCCGGGACTAGCGGGGACAATGAGCAGTTCTTC.

The chain links TRBV5-4 to TRBJ2-1, with 11 bases fitting TRBD2. J was trimmed by 10 bases and V by 2 bases; bases with no gene match: 5. Germline CDR1 reads SGHNT; CDR2 reads YYREEE (reference sequence). The CDR3 runs to 14 residues. DNA of the CDR3: TGTGCCAGCAGCTTCGTGACTAGCGGGACCGAGCAGTTCTTC. It translates to CASSFVTSGTEQFF.